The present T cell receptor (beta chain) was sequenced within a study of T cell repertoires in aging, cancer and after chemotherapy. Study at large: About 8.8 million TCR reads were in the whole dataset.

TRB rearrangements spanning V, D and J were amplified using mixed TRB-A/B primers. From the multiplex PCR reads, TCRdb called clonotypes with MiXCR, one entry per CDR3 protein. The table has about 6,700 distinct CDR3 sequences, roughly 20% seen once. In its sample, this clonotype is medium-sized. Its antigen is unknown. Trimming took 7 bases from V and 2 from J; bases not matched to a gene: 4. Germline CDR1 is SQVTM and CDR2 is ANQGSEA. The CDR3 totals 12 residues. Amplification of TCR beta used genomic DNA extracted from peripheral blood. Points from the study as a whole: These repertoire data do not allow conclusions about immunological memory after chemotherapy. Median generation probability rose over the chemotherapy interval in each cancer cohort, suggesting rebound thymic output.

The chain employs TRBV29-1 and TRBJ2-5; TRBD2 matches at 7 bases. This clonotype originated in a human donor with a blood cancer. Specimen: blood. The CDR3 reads CSAGTTQETQYF. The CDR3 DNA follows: TGCAGCGCGGGGACTACGCAAGAGACCCAGTACTTC.